These 9 T cell receptor beta chains originate from one sample sequenced in a study of T cell repertoires in cytomegalovirus infection. TCRdb re-called the reads with MiXCR, one entry per CDR3 protein. The data contain about 830,000 distinct CDR3 sequences, about 33% of them seen just once; the ten biggest clones take up over 10%. Antigens for these TCRs are unknown. Material: cultured CD8+ T cells from PBMCs, obtained from culture after CMV antigen stimulation. The receptors shown here come from a human donor in good health (CMV status not recorded). Some clones in this sample may be carry-over from other donors' samples.

The chain joins TRBV6-5 to TRBJ1-2; D is possibly TRBD1 (6 bases). V was trimmed by 4 bases and J by 2 bases, leaving 17 bases between them. The CDR3 has 16 residues. The germline CDR1 and CDR2 sequences are MNHEY and SVGAGI. CDR3 in amino acids: CASSFNRDIFNYGYTF. The CDR3 nucleotides are TGTGCCAGCAGTTTCAACCGGGACATTTTCAACTATGGCTACACCTTC.

V gene TRBV20-1 combines with J gene TRBJ2-3; the D is unclear. The CDR3 contains 16 residues. V was pared by 1 base and J by 1 base, with 15 bases between. Germline V gives CDR1 DFQATT, CDR2 SNEGSKA (reference sequence). Written as DNA, the CDR3 is TGCAGTGCTAGAGGGAGAGTTTGGGAAGGCACAGATACGCAGTATTTT. This encodes CSARGRVWEGTDTQYF.

This clonotype has a count of ten or more. The rearrangement links TRBV7-2 to TRBJ1-2; TRBD1 matches at 12 bases. V lost 1 base and J lost 7; bases outside the gene matches: 10. The length of the CDR3 is 17 residues. The germline V gene has CDR1 SGHTA and CDR2 FQGNSA. The CDR3 DNA is TGTGCCAGCAGCTTAGAGATAGCCGGGACAGGGGGCCTTGGCTACACCTTC. Amino acid sequence: CASSLEIAGTGGLGYTF.

In this sample, this clonotype turned up many times. The gene calls are TRBV6-1 and TRBJ1-2, with 7 bases fitting TRBD1. Germline V gives CDR1 MNHNS, CDR2 SASEGT. The CDR3 is made up of 14 amino acids. The J segment lost 5 bases and the V segment lost 3 bases, leaving 6 bases of the junction unmatched. Here the CDR3 DNA reads TGTGCCAGCAGTGAGAGGGACAGAAATTATGGCTACACCTTC. Translated, it gives CASSERDRNYGYTF.

This clonotype was seen a handful of times. The chain recombines TRBV7-6 with TRBJ2-1, with D perhaps TRBD2 (7 bases). With 5 bases removed from V and 6 bases from J, the gap between germline ends came to 20 bases. Germline values: CDR1 SGHVS, CDR2 FNYEAQ. CDR3 length equals 16 residues. CDR3 residues: CASSMLGGRGPNEQFF. CDR3 nucleotide sequence: TGTGCCAGCAGCATGCTGGGGGGGCGAGGCCCCAATGAGCAGTTCTTC.

This clonotype has more than one count but fewer than ten. The chain combines TRBV4-1 with TRBJ2-5, with 10 bases matching TRBD2. V lost 6 bases to trimming and J lost 6 bases; unmatched junction nucleotides: 10. This CDR3 is built from 15 residues. Germline assignment: CDR1 MGHRA and CDR2 YSYEKL. CDR3 region: CASSLSGLAPKTQYF. The CDR3 bases are TGCGCCAGCAGTCTCTCGGGACTAGCGCCAAAGACCCAGTACTTC.

The table lists this clonotype with a few counts. The V gene is TRBV6-2 or TRBV6-3, the J gene TRBJ2-3; 11 bases map to TRBD2. This CDR3 region has 17 residues. CDR1 MNHEY and CDR2 SVGEGT come from the germline V gene. V was clipped by 6 bases and J by 2 bases; unmatched bases: 10. The CDR3 sequence: CASSLTTSGGFTDTQYF. Written as DNA, the CDR3 is TGTGCCAGCAGCCTCACTACTAGCGGGGGATTCACAGATACGCAGTATTTT.

The V and J genes are TRBV19 and TRBJ2-1; D is undetermined. The V end was cut by 2 bases, the J end by 9 bases, with 14 bases between. The CDR3 is 14 amino acids. Germline V CDR1 and CDR2: LNHDA, SQIVND (reference sequence). The CDR3 spells CASSIPTPTGEQFF. CDR3 DNA sequence: TGTGCCAGTAGTATACCGACTCCTACGGGTGAGCAGTTCTTC.

The rearrangement links TRBV4-1 to TRBJ1-1; no clear D gene. Looked up from germline, CDR1 is MGHRA and CDR2 is YSYEKL. Trimming removed 4 bases from V and 1 base from J, with 13 bases in between. This CDR3 is 15 amino acids long. The CDR3 sequence is CASSPAGVTNTEAFF. CDR3 DNA: TGCGCCAGCAGCCCCGCCGGGGTGACGAACACTGAAGCTTTCTTT.